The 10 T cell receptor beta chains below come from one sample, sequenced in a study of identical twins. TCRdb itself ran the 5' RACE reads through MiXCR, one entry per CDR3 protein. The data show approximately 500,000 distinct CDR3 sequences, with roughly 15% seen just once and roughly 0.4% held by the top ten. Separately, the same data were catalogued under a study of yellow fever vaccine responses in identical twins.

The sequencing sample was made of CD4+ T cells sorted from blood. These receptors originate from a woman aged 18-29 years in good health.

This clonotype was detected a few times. In nucleotides, the CDR3 is TGTGCCAGCAGAAAGGACCTAAGCTCCTACAATGAGCAGTTCTTC. Translated: CASRKDLSSYNEQFF. The rearrangement links TRBV2 to TRBJ2-1; no reliable D call. Germline V gene lookup returns CDR1 SNHLY and CDR2 FYNNEI. The ends were cut back, 6 bases at V and 0 bases at J, with 12 bases in the middle. The CDR3 length is 15 residues.

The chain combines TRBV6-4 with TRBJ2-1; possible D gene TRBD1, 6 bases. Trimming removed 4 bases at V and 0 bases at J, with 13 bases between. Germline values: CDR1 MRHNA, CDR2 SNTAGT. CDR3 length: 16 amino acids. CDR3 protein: CASSGGTLSSYNEQFF. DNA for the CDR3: TGTGCCAGCAGTGGAGGGACACTGAGCTCCTACAATGAGCAGTTCTTC.

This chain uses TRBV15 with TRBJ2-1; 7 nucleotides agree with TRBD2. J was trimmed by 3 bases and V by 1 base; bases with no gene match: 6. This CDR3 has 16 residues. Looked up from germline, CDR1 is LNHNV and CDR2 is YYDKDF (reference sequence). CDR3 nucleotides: TGTGCCACCAGCAGAGGGGCTAGCGGAGACTACAATGAGCAGTTCTTC. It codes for CATSRGASGDYNEQFF.

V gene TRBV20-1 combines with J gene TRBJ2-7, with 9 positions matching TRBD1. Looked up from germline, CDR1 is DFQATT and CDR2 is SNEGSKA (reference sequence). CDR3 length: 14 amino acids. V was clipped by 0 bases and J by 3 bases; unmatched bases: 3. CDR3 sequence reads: CSAREPGQGYEQYF. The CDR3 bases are TGCAGTGCTAGAGAGCCGGGACAGGGCTACGAGCAGTACTTC.

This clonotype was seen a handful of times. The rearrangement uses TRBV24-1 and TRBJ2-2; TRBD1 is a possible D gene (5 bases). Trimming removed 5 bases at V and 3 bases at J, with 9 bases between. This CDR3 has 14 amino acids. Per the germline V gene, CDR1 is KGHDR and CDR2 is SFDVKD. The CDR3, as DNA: TGTGCCACCAGTGCAGGGTTGGACACCGGGGAGCTGTTTTTT. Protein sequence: CATSAGLDTGELFF.

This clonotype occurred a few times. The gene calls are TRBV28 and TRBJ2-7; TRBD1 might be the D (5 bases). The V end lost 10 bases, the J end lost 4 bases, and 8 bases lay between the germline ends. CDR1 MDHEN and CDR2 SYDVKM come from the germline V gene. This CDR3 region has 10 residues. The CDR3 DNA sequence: TGTGCCACCCAGGGTTACGAGCAGTACTTC. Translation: CATQGYEQYF.

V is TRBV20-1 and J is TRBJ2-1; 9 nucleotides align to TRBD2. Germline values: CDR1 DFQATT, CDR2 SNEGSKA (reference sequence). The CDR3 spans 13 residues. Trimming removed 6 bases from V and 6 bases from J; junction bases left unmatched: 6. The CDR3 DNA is TGCAGTGCGAAGGTAGCGGGAGCCAATGAGCAGTTCTTC. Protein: CSAKVAGANEQFF.

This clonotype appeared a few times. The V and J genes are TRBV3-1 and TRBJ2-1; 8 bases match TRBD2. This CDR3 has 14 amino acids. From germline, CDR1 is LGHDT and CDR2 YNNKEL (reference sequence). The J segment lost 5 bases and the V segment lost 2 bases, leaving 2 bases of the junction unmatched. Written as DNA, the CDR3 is TGTGCCAGCAGCCAAAGGGGACTAGACAATGAGCAGTTCTTC. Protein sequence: CASSQRGLDNEQFF.

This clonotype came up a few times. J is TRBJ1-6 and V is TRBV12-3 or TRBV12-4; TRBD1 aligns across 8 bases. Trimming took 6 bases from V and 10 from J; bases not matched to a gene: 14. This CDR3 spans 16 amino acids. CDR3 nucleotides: TGTGCCAGCAGAAAAACGACAGGGGAGGGTTCGTCACCCCTCCACTTT. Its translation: CASRKTTGEGSSPLHF.

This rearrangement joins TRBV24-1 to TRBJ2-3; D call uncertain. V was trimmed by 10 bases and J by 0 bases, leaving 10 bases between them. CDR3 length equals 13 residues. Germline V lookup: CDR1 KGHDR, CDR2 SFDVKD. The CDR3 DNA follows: TGTGCCACTGGGATGGCTAGCACAGATACGCAGTATTTT. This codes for CATGMASTDTQYF.